One and the same sample provided the 7 T cell receptor beta chains below, sequenced in a study of CD8+ T cells in alopecia areata. Time point here: mouse skin at time of skin grafting. Investigators isolated RNA and reverse transcribed it into cDNA to act as the sequencing template. Only in-frame clones appear in the TCRdb table, and some are missing; sequencing was by immunoSEQ multiplex PCR. The sample yields some 1,100 clones, without any singletons. Source: skin, taken at week 0. Source of these receptors: a C3H/HeJ mouse with alopecia areata. The MHC haplotype recorded for the strain is H2-k.

This clone ranks as medium-sized. Mouse names are used for the genes. The read comes to an end 4 residues before the CDR3 does, leaving the germline J gene to fill in the end. This sequence joins TRBV1 and TRBJ1-2; 7 bases fit TRBD1. The V gene's germline CDR1 is NSQYPW and CDR2 LRSPGD (reference sequence). V was pared by 0 bases and J by 3 bases, with 4 bases of the junction left unmatched. The CDR3 is made up of 15 amino acids. CDR3 in amino acids: CTCSADDREDSDYTF. Partial CDR3 DNA: TGCACCTGCAGTGCAGACGACAGGGAAGACTCC.

In its sample, this clone is medium-sized. Mouse gene names and germline throughout. The read gets to within 4 residues of the CDR3 end, and the germline J gene fills in the rest. This chain joins TRBV13-3 and TRBJ2-1; 8 bases fit TRBD1. The CDR3 has 14 residues. The germline gives CDR1 NNHDY, CDR2 SYVADS. V shed 0 bases, J shed 6 bases, and the junction held 2 bases outside the gene matches. The CDR3 region is CASSDARGRAEQFF. CDR3 bases read: TGTGCCAGCAGTGATGCCAGGGGGCGTGCT.

In its sample, this clone ranks as medium-sized (0.01 to 0.1%). Here the gene names and germline are mouse. The observed sequence ends 4 residues before the CDR3 terminus, with the missing tail filled in from the germline J gene. The gene calls are TRBV19 and TRBJ1-2, with 9 bases that match TRBD1. The germline gives CDR1 FNHDT, CDR2 SITEND (reference sequence). Germline trimming cut 4 bases from V and 1 base from J; bases unmatched to any gene: 2. The CDR3 consists of 14 residues. CDR3 bases read: TGTGCCAGCAGTCGGGACAGGGTAAACTCC. Amino acid sequence: CASSRDRVNS. Given in full, the CDR3 is CASSRDRVNSDYTF.

There are many counts of this clone. Germline and genes here are mouse. The CDR3 end lies 4 residues beyond the end of the read and is filled in from the germline J gene. This chain joins TRBV13-3 and TRBJ1-1; D remains unclear. V was pared by 2 bases and J by 1 base, with 6 bases between. Germline V lookup: CDR1 NNHDY, CDR2 SYVADS. The CDR3 loop spans 13 amino acids. The covered CDR3 bases are TGTGCCAGCAGTGAAATACAAAACACA. As protein: CASSEIQNT. The whole CDR3 sequence is CASSEIQNTEVFF.

This clone was seen at least ten times. Gene names are the mouse ones. CDR3 bases read: TGTGCCAGCGGTCCCACTGGGCGTAACTATGCT. Amino acids: CASGPTGRNYA. The full-length CDR3 reads as CASGPTGRNYAEQFF. V usage is TRBV13-2 and J usage is TRBJ2-1; possible D gene TRBD2, 6 bases. The read ends 4 residues shy of where the CDR3 ends; the end is completed using the germline J gene. Germline lookup yields CDR1 NNHNN and CDR2 SYGAGS (reference sequence). The CDR3 contains 15 residues. The V gene lost 4 bases and the J gene lost 0 bases, with 11 bases spanning the gap.

Worth noting for this clone: Gene labels here are mouse ones. The read terminates 4 residues before the CDR3 end, so the remaining end is supplied by the germline J gene. V and J are TRBV31 and TRBJ1-1, with TRBD1 matching over 7 bases. CDR3 length equals 14 residues. In germline, CDR1 is GKSSPN, CDR2 SITVG. J gave up 1 base and V 1 base, and 3 bases lay outside the gene matches. CDR3 bases read: TGTGCCTGGAGTCCAGACAGGGTAAACACA. It translates to CAWSPDRVNT. The whole CDR3 sequence reads CAWSPDRVNTEVFF.

By frequency in the sample, this clone is medium-sized. Gene names are mouse gene names. The read terminates 4 residues before the CDR3 end, so the remaining end is supplied by the germline J gene. V gene TRBV19 combines with J gene TRBJ2-1; D perhaps matches TRBD1 (6 bases). Germline V gives CDR1 FNHDT, CDR2 SITEND (reference sequence). The CDR3 contains 15 residues. The V and J ends lost 2 bases and 1 base respectively, with 10 bases between them. CDR3 sequence: CASSIWDINYAEQFF. The sequenced CDR3 bases are TGTGCCAGCAGTATTTGGGACATAAACTATGCT.